This T cell receptor (beta chain) was documented in a study of blood T cell repertoires in COVID-19. As for the study in general: The United States, Italy and Spain were the sources of the acute and convalescent COVID-19 samples. PBMCs, B-cell-depleted T cells, or T cells were the source of the cDNA or gDNA that made up the material.

Those enrolled in Seattle joined during active infection and were followed longitudinally afterward. In the study's own analysis: Estimation of nucleated cell counts relied on the amplification of reference gene primers. This table comes from immunoSEQ multiplex PCR, and its TCRdb copy is limited to in-frame clones, with some not included. V and J calls and clone size are given by that table; D and trimming were obtained from the DNA. The repertoire holds around 470,000 clones, with 89% as singletons. Germline-derived CDR1 and CDR2 are LGHDT and YNNKEL (reference sequence). Between the trimmed V and J ends, which lost 3 bases and 8 bases, there was a span of 7 bases. The CDR3 consists of 12 residues.

The sequencing sample was made of peripheral blood. The TCR comes from a man between 18 and 29 years old with COVID-19, enrolled during active disease. This chain joins TRBV3-1 (or the pseudogene TRBV3-2) and TRBJ1-4; D is ambiguous. This chain's CDR3 is CASSHLGEKLFF. The CDR3 DNA follows: TGTGCCAGCAGCCATCTCGGGGAAAAACTGTTTTTT.